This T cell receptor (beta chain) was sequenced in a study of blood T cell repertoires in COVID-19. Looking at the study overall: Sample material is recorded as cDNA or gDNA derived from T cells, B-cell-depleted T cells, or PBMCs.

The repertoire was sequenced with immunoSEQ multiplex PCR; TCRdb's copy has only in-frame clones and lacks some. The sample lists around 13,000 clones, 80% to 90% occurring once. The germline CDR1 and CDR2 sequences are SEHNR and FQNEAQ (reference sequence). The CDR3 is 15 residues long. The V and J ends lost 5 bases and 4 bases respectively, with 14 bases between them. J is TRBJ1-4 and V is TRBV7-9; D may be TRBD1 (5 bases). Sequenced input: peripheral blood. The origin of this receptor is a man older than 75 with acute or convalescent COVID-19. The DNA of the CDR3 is TGTGCCAGCAGCCAAGGGGCAGTAGTTAATGAAAAACTGTTTTTT. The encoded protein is CASSQGAVVNEKLFF.